Listed here are 7 T cell receptor beta chains from one sample, sequenced in a study of OX40 agonist ivuxolimab in advanced cancers. TCRdb keeps only in-frame clones here, not all; method: immunoSEQ multiplex PCR. Of tens of thousands of clones listed, about 83% are singletons. The sequencing used CD4+ or CD8+ T cells sorted from blood, collected in a trial of the OX40 agonist ivuxolimab. Source of these receptors: an adult with an advanced solid tumor such as melanoma, head and neck, liver or kidney cancer.

Worth noting for this clone: The junction shows a germline mismatch at one end, possibly a read error. The rearrangement joins TRBV27 to TRBJ2-3, with TRBD2 matching 8 bases. The CDR3 length is 15 residues. Germline V gene sequence: CDR1 MNHEY, CDR2 SMNVEV (reference sequence). The CDR3 DNA follows: TGTGCCAGTAGTTCCAGCGGGGGAACCACAGATACGCAGTATTTT. It is translated as CASSSSGGTTDTQYF.

This clone was recorded once. The chain recombines TRBV7-9 with TRBJ2-5; the D call may be TRBD1 or TRBD2 (7 bases each). The CDR3 length is 14 residues. The V and J ends lost 7 bases and 2 bases respectively, with 14 bases between them. Germline V lookup: CDR1 SEHNR, CDR2 FQNEAQ (reference sequence). CDR3 region: CASTPGGGQETQYF. As DNA, the CDR3 is TGTGCCAGCACCCCAGGGGGAGGGCAAGAGACCCAGTACTTC.

This chain uses TRBV5-1 with TRBJ2-7; either TRBD1 or TRBD2 may supply D (5 bases each). CDR1 and CDR2 from the germline V gene are SGHRS and YFSETQ. CDR3 length: 14 amino acids. V dropped 4 bases and J dropped 7 bases, with 18 bases sitting between them. The CDR3 loop is CASSMGDPVREQYF. The DNA for the CDR3 is TGCGCCAGCAGCATGGGGGACCCCGTACGTGAGCAGTACTTC.

The CDR3 region is CASSGRDREREQYF. CDR3 DNA: TGTGCCAGCAGTGGCCGGGACAGGGAACGGGAGCAGTACTTC. The V call is TRBV28, the J call TRBJ2-7, with TRBD1 identical over 9 bases. The V gene's germline CDR1 is MDHEN and CDR2 SYDVKM. The CDR3 totals 14 residues. Trimming cost V 5 bases and J 7 bases; bases outside gene matches: 9.

The chain couples TRBV7-9 to TRBJ2-2; 7 bases fit TRBD1. CDR3 size: 16 residues. CDR1 is SEHNR and CDR2 is FQNEAQ in the germline V gene (reference sequence). The ends lost 2 bases at V and 1 base at J; junction bases unmatched: 4. The CDR3 sequence is CASSLPGTENTGELFF. In DNA form, the CDR3 reads TGTGCCAGCAGCTTACCCGGGACAGAGAACACCGGGGAGCTGTTTTTT.

A single count supports this clone. V is TRBV27 and J is TRBJ2-2; 13 bases line up with TRBD2. Germline V CDR1 and CDR2: MNHEY, SMNVEV (reference sequence). The CDR3 sequence is 16 residues long. J lost 4 bases, V lost 6 bases, and 5 bases had no gene match. This CDR3 reads CASRLLAGGVTGELFF. As DNA, the CDR3 is TGTGCCAGCAGATTACTAGCGGGAGGGGTCACCGGGGAGCTGTTTTTT.

This CDR3 reads CASSYSASGIHEQYF. CDR3 sequence (DNA): TGTGCCAGCAGTTACTCGGCTAGCGGGATCCACGAGCAGTACTTC. The rearrangement uses TRBV6-5 and TRBJ2-7, with 9 nucleotides matching TRBD2. V lost 0 bases, J lost 5 bases, and 5 bases stayed unmatched. Germline V gene sequence: CDR1 MNHEY, CDR2 SVGAGI. This CDR3 is built from 15 residues.